This T cell receptor (beta chain) was captured in a study of liver allograft versus peripheral blood T cells. Background on the study: Comparing T cell receptor repertoires in transplanted livers with those in recipients' peripheral blood was part of the design.

The CDR3 length is 13 residues. Unmatched junction bases numbered 4, after V lost 3 bases and J lost 8 bases. In germline, CDR1 is SGHDN, CDR2 FVKESK. TCRdb reprocessed the reads via MiXCR and lists one record per CDR3 protein. The sample records about 13,000 distinct CDR3 sequences, about a fifth being singletons. Concerning this clonotype itself: The antigen remains unidentified.

Study outcomes and limitations: Intra-allograft T cell receptor repertoires in the liver reportedly differed from peripheral blood repertoires.

The sequence came from a human patient who had a liver transplant. The graft donor may have given rise to some T cells. The V and J genes are TRBV14 and TRBJ2-7; the match to TRBD2 covers 10 bases. This CDR3 is CASSHLAGAQQYF. For the CDR3, the DNA is TGTGCCAGCAGCCACCTAGCGGGAGCACAGCAGTACTTC.